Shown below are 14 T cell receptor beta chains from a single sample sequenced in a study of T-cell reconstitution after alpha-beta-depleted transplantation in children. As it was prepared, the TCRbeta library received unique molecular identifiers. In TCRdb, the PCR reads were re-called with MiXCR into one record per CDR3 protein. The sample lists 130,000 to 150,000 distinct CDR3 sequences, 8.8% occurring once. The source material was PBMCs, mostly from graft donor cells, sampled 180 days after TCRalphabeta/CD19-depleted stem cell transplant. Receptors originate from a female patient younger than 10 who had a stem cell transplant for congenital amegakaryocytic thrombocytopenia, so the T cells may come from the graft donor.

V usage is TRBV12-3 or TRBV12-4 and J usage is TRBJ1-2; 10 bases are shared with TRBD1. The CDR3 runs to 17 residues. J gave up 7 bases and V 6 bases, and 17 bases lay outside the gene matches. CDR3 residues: CASRSDRGLLHFRGYTF. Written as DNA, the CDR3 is TGTGCCAGCAGGTCCGACAGGGGGCTTCTACATTTCCGTGGCTACACCTTC.

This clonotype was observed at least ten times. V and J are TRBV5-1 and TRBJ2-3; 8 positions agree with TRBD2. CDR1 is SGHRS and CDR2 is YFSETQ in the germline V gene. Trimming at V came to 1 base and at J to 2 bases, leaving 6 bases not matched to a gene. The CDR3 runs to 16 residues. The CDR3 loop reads CASSLWSSGVTDTQYF. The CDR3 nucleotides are TGCGCCAGCAGCTTGTGGAGTAGCGGGGTCACAGATACGCAGTATTTT.

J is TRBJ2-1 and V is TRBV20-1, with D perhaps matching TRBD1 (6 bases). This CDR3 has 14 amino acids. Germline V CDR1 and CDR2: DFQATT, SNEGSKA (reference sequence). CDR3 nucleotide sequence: TGCTCTGGGGGCCCCGCGCCCGTTTACAATGAGCAGTTCTTC. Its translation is CSGGPAPVYNEQFF.

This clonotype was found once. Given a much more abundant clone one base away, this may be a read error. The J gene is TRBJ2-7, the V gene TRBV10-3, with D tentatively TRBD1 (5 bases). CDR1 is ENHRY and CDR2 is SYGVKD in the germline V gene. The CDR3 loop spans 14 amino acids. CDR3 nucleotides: TGTGCCATCGGTGAGGCGCCAGGGTCGGGCGAGCAGTACTTC. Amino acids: CAIGEAPGSGEQYF.

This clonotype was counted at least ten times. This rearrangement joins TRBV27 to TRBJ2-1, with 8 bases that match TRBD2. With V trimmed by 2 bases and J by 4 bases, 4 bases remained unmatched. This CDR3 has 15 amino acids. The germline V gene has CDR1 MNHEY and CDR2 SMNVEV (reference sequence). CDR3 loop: CASSLSLAGYNEQFF. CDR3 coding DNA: TGTGCCAGCAGTTTAAGCCTAGCGGGTTACAATGAGCAGTTCTTC.

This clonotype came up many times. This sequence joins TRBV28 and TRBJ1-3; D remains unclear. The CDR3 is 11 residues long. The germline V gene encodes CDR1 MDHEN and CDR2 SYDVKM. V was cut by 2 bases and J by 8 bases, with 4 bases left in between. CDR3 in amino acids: CASSLAHTIYF. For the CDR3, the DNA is TGTGCCAGCAGTTTAGCACACACCATATATTTT.

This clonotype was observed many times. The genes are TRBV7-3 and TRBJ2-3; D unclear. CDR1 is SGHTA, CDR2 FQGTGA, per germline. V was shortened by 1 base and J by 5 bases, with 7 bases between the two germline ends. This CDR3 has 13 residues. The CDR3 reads CASSLSRRDTQYF. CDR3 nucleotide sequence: TGTGCCAGCAGCTTAAGTCGTAGAGATACGCAGTATTTT.

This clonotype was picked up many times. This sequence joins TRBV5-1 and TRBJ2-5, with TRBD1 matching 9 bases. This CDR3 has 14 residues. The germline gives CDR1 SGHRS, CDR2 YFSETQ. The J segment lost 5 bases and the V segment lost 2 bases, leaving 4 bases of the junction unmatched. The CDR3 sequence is CASSFAGQGETQYF. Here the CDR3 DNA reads TGCGCCAGCAGCTTTGCCGGACAGGGGGAGACCCAGTACTTC.

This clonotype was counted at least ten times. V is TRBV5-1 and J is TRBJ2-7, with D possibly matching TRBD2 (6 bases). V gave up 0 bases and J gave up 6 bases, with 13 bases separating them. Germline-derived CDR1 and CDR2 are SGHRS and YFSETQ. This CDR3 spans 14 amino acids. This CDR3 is CASSLGLGIGEQYF. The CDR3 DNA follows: TGCGCCAGCAGCTTGGGACTAGGGATCGGCGAGCAGTACTTC.

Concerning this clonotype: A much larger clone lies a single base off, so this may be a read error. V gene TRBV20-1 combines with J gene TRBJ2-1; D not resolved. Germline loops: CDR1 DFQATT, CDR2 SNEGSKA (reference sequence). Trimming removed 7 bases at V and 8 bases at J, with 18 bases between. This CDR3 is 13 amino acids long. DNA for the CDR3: TGCAGTGGCAAACCCAACCTTATCGATGAGCAGTTCTTC. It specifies CSGKPNLIDEQFF.

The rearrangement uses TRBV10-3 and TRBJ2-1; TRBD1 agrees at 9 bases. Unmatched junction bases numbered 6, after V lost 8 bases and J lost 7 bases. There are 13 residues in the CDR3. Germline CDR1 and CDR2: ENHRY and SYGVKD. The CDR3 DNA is TGTGCCATCGGGACAGGGTTTCCTAATGAGCAGTTCTTC. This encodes CAIGTGFPNEQFF.

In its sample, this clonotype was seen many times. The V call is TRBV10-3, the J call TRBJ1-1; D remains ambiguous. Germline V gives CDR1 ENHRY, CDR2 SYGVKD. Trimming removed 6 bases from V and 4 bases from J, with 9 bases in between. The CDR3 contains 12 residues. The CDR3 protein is CAIRGWGTEAFF. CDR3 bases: TGTGCCATCAGGGGGTGGGGCACTGAAGCTTTCTTT.

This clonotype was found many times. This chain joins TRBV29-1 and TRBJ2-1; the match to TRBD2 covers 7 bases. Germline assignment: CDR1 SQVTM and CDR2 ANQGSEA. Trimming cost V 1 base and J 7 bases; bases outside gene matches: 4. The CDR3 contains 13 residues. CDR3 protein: CSVEGAGVNEQFF. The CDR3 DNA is TGCAGCGTTGAAGGGGCGGGGGTTAATGAGCAGTTCTTC.

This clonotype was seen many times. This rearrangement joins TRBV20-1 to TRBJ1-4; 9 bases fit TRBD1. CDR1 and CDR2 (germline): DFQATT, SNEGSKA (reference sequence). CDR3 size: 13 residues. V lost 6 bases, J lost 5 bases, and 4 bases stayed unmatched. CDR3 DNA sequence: TGCAGTGCCCTTGACAGGGGGAATGAAAAACTGTTTTTT. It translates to CSALDRGNEKLFF.